Presented here are 11 T cell receptor beta chains from one specimen sequenced in a study of T cells after yellow fever vaccination. Using its own MiXCR run on the 5' RACE reads, TCRdb lists one record per CDR3 protein. The sample shows 300,000 to 450,000 distinct CDR3 sequences, under 7.5% of them seen only once. The starting material was PBMCs, obtained 5 days after the yellow fever booster vaccination. These receptors were taken from a man aged 25 to 40 who received the YFV17D yellow fever vaccine.

The chain links TRBV7-2 to TRBJ2-1; 8 bases match TRBD2. V was pared by 1 base and J by 15 bases, with 17 bases of the junction left unmatched. The germline gives CDR1 SGHTA, CDR2 FQGNSA. CDR3 length equals 16 residues. The CDR3 DNA follows: TGTGCCAGCAGCTTAGGGGGGACTAGAGCGACCAATAGGGGGTTCTTC. Protein sequence: CASSLGGTRATNRGFF. The entire variable domain, with the rest obtained from reference TRBV7-2 and TRBJ2-1, is as follows: GAGVSQSPSNKVTEKGKDVELRCDPISGHTALYWYRQSLGQGLEFLIYFQGNSAPDKSGLPSDRFSAERTGGSVSTLTIQRTQQEDSAVYLCASSLGGTRATNRGFFGPGTRLTVL.

The gene calls are TRBV25-1 and TRBJ1-1, with no clear D. With 1 base removed from V and 2 bases from J, the gap between germline ends came to 11 bases. This CDR3 has 15 residues. CDR1 is MGHDK and CDR2 is SYGVNS in the germline V gene. The CDR3 reads CASSELGVGNTEAFF. The DNA for the CDR3 is TGTGCCAGCAGTGAATTAGGAGTTGGAAACACTGAAGCTTTCTTT.

The V and J genes are TRBV7-2 and TRBJ1-5, with D unclear. Germline CDR1 is SGHTA and CDR2 is FQGNSA. The CDR3 has 16 amino acids. Trimming removed 0 bases at V and 6 bases at J, with 15 bases between. The CDR3 region is CASSLASGVNGQPQHF. The CDR3 nucleotides are TGTGCCAGCAGCTTAGCTAGTGGGGTGAATGGTCAGCCCCAGCATTTT.

This clonotype has just a few counts. The chain combines TRBV19 with TRBJ2-7; D is ambiguous. Germline V gene sequence: CDR1 LNHDA, CDR2 SQIVND (reference sequence). V lost 10 bases and J 6 bases, leaving 7 bases between the germline ends. This CDR3 is built from 9 residues. CDR3 sequence: CAKQIEQYF. The CDR3 DNA sequence: TGTGCCAAACAGATCGAGCAGTACTTC.

This chain joins TRBV28 and TRBJ2-3; no reliable D call. CDR3 length equals 15 residues. Per the germline V gene, CDR1 is MDHEN and CDR2 is SYDVKM. Between the trimmed V and J ends, which lost 7 bases and 1 base, there was a span of 15 bases. The CDR3 coding sequence is TGTGCCAGCAACCTCCCCGGCGGTGGCACAGATACGCAGTATTTT. Translation: CASNLPGGGTDTQYF.

The gene calls are TRBV3-1 and TRBJ2-1; the D call may be TRBD1 or TRBD2 (5 bases each). The ends were cut back, 1 base at V and 7 bases at J, with 17 bases in the middle. CDR1 and CDR2 (germline): LGHDT, YNNKEL (reference sequence). There are 16 residues in the CDR3. The CDR3 here is CASSQVRDGGGNEQFF. The CDR3 nucleotides are TGTGCCAGCAGCCAAGTCCGGGACGGAGGTGGGAATGAGCAGTTCTTC.

This clonotype has at least ten counts. J is TRBJ1-3 and V is TRBV7-6; D is unclear. CDR3 length equals 14 residues. The V end lost 1 base, the J end lost 6 bases, and 10 bases lay between the germline ends. Germline-derived CDR1 and CDR2 are SGHVS and FNYEAQ. The CDR3 spells CASSLEWQSNTIYF. The CDR3 region has the DNA TGTGCCAGCAGCTTAGAATGGCAGTCAAACACCATATATTTT.

There are a few counts of this clonotype. The genes are TRBV29-1 and TRBJ2-3; 13 bases are a match to TRBD2. V was clipped by 6 bases and J by 2 bases; unmatched bases: 5. CDR1 and CDR2 (germline): SQVTM, ANQGSEA. The CDR3 runs to 15 residues. The CDR3 is CSVGGLAGHTDTQYF. DNA of the CDR3: TGCAGCGTGGGGGGACTAGCGGGACACACAGATACGCAGTATTTT.

This clonotype was detected only a few times. The chain combines TRBV7-2 with TRBJ2-7; a weak D match, TRBD2 (7 bases). Trimming left V 5 bases short and J 1 base short, with 18 bases between. The CDR3 has 16 amino acids. Germline V gene data show CDR1 as SGHTA and CDR2 as FQGNSA. As DNA, the CDR3 is TGTGCCAGCAGCCCCCGCGCGGGGGCGATTTCCTACGAGCAGTACTTC. Protein product: CASSPRAGAISYEQYF.

This clonotype appeared a few times. The chain carries TRBV7-2 and TRBJ1-1; D is ambiguous. Germline values: CDR1 SGHTA, CDR2 FQGNSA. V lost 6 bases, J lost 1 base, and 18 bases lay in between. The CDR3 totals 16 residues. The CDR3 reads CASSLGRQHRNTEAFF. For the CDR3, the DNA is TGTGCCAGCAGTCTAGGGAGGCAGCATAGGAACACTGAAGCTTTCTTT. The full variable domain, rest sourced from reference TRBV7-2 and TRBJ1-1, is GAGVSQSPSNKVTEKGKDVELRCDPISGHTALYWYRQSLGQGLEFLIYFQGNSAPDKSGLPSDRFSAERTGGSVSTLTIQRTQQEDSAVYLCASSLGRQHRNTEAFFGQGTRLTVV.

This clonotype has only a few counts. At one end, the junction sequence differs from germline, possibly due to a read error. The rearrangement uses TRBV12-3 or TRBV12-4 and TRBJ2-2; D not certain. This CDR3 is 14 amino acids long. CDR3 in amino acids: CASRLGSDTGELFF. The CDR3 DNA follows: TGTGCCAGCCGTTTGGGGTCTGACACCGGGGAGCTGTTTTTT.